This T cell receptor (beta chain) was recovered during a study of blood T cell repertoires in COVID-19. The wider study: Acute and convalescent COVID-19 samples came from the United States, Italy and Spain.

This clone was seen only once. The germline CDR1 and CDR2 sequences are MNHEY and SMNVEV (reference sequence). The CDR3 covers 14 residues. V shed 5 bases and J shed 0 bases, with 10 bases lying between them. Authors' processing steps: Estimated nucleated cell counts came from reference gene primer amplification. Only in-frame clones appear in the TCRdb table, and some are missing; sequencing was by immunoSEQ multiplex PCR. Clone size and V and J calls were adopted from that table, with D and trimming inferred from the DNA. Altogether about 75,000 clones are present, around nine tenths being singletons, with the ten largest covering roughly a fifth.

Sequencing was performed on peripheral blood. The sequence derives from a human donor in a cohort sampled during active COVID-19. The V and J genes are TRBV27 and TRBJ1-1; TRBD1 might be the D (6 bases). CDR3: CASSPDRLNTEAFF. In DNA form, the CDR3 reads TGTGCCAGCAGTCCCGACAGGTTGAACACTGAAGCTTTCTTT.